This T cell receptor (beta chain) was captured by sequencing in a study of blood T cell repertoires in COVID-19. The wider study: Donors in the United States, Italy and Spain gave samples during acute or convalescent COVID-19. Sources were T cells, B-cell-depleted T cells, or PBMCs; the material itself was cDNA or gDNA.

This CDR3 has 14 residues. CDR1 SGHTA and CDR2 FQGNSA come from the germline V gene. Between the trimmed V and J ends, which lost 2 bases and 3 bases, there was a span of 8 bases. Per the original methods: Amplification with reference gene primers provided the estimates of nucleated cell counts. Sequenced by immunoSEQ multiplex PCR; TCRdb stores in-frame clones only, minus some. The V and J calls and clone size are taken from that table; D and trimming were inferred from the DNA. The data show tens of thousands of clones, around 85% seen once. The V call is TRBV7-2, the J call TRBJ1-3, with D unresolved. The source of this sequence is a man between 60 and 75 years old with active or convalescent COVID-19. The specimen sequenced was peripheral blood. The CDR3 DNA sequence: TGTGCCAGCAGCTTACAACGGAGTGGAAACACCATATATTTT. Residues: CASSLQRSGNTIYF.